The 30 T cell receptor beta chains below were found in one sample sequenced in a study of CD8 T cells in ankylosing spondylitis. TCRdb independently ran MiXCR on the 5' RACE reads; one entry per CDR3 protein. The sample has about 170,000 distinct CDR3 sequences, about 17% seen once. The specimen was blood, either unsorted or a sorted T cell fraction (not recorded which). The receptors stem from a male donor with ankylosing spondylitis or in good health (not recorded which).

The chain recombines TRBV28 with TRBJ2-2, with TRBD1 matching 7 bases. Unmatched junction bases numbered 7, after V lost 4 bases and J lost 2 bases. The CDR3 sequence is 16 residues long. Germline loops: CDR1 MDHEN, CDR2 SYDVKM. DNA of the CDR3: TGTGCCAGCAGTTCTCCGGGACAGCCAAACACCGGGGAGCTGTTTTTT. This translates into CASSSPGQPNTGELFF.

This clonotype was found many times. The gene calls are TRBV29-1 and TRBJ1-4; TRBD1 agrees at 9 bases. J was trimmed by 11 bases and V by 6 bases; bases with no gene match: 7. The CDR3 runs 12 residues. CDR1 is SQVTM, CDR2 ANQGSEA, per germline. The DNA for the CDR3 is TGCAGCGTGGCGGACAGGGGACGGAAACTGTTTTTT. It translates to CSVADRGRKLFF.

The chain combines TRBV5-5 with TRBJ2-3; D ambiguous. There are 14 residues in the CDR3. V dropped 4 bases and J dropped 2 bases, with 11 bases sitting between them. From germline, CDR1 is SGHKS and CDR2 YYEKEE (reference sequence). The CDR3 reads CASSMGYPTDTQYF. CDR3 bases: TGTGCCAGCAGCATGGGGTACCCCACAGATACGCAGTATTTT.

Ten or more counts support this clonotype. The V and J genes are TRBV12-3 or TRBV12-4 and TRBJ2-1; D possibly corresponds to TRBD2 (6 bases). This CDR3 region has 15 residues. Trimming pared 6 bases from V and 0 bases from J, leaving 12 bases between. The CDR3 protein is CASRSDGSSYNEQFF. The CDR3 coding sequence is TGTGCCAGCAGGTCGGACGGGAGCTCCTACAATGAGCAGTTCTTC.

This clonotype came up a few times. V and J are TRBV5-4 and TRBJ2-3; D is unclear. Germline V lookup: CDR1 SGHNT, CDR2 YYREEE (reference sequence). This CDR3 region has 15 residues. Trimming stripped 4 bases from V and 4 bases from J, with 16 bases between. The CDR3 region has the DNA TGTGCCAGCAGCCCGGACCTTCTTGGGGCAGATACGCAGTATTTT. Translation: CASSPDLLGADTQYF.

The CDR3 sequence is CASSPPSGRNNEQFF. As DNA, the CDR3 is TGTGCCAGCAGCCCACCTAGCGGGAGAAACAATGAGCAGTTCTTC. J is TRBJ2-1 and V is TRBV6-1, with 10 bases aligning to TRBD2. Trimming took 6 bases from V and 5 from J; bases not matched to a gene: 7. Germline loops: CDR1 MNHNS, CDR2 SASEGT. The CDR3 is made up of 15 amino acids.

This clonotype appeared many times. This rearrangement joins TRBV10-3 to TRBJ2-7, with D unresolved. Germline V lookup: CDR1 ENHRY, CDR2 SYGVKD. V lost 1 base and J lost 4, with 5 bases in between. This CDR3 spans 12 amino acids. Written as DNA, the CDR3 is TGTGCCATCAGTGAGTTGGTGTACGAGCAGTACTTC. This translates into CAISELVYEQYF.

This clonotype occurred a few times. V is TRBV20-1 and J is TRBJ2-7, with D maybe TRBD2 (5 bases). This CDR3 contains 16 residues. The V gene lost 5 bases and the J gene lost 0 bases, with 20 bases spanning the gap. Germline CDR1 is DFQATT and CDR2 is SNEGSKA (reference sequence). CDR3: CSARPRSGDRSYEQYF. The CDR3, as DNA: TGCAGTGCTCGACCTCGAAGCGGAGATCGCTCCTACGAGCAGTACTTC.

As for this clonotype: This clone may be a read error of a much larger clone one base away. The J gene is TRBJ2-3, the V gene TRBV12-3 or TRBV12-4; D not resolved. Trimming left V 3 bases short and J 2 bases short, with 9 bases between. There are 14 residues in the CDR3. Here the CDR3 DNA reads TGTGCCAGCAGTTTGTCCCAGACCACAGATACGCAGTATTTT. Translation gives CASSLSQTTDTQYF.

On this clonotype: At one boundary the junction diverges from the germline segment, which might be a read error. This rearrangement joins TRBV2 to TRBJ2-1, with 8 bases identical to TRBD2. Germline loops: CDR1 SNHLY, CDR2 FYNNEI. The CDR3 is 15 amino acids. As DNA, the CDR3 is TGTACCAGCAGTCCCGGGACTAGCTCCTACAATGAGCAGTTCTTC. Residues: CTSSPGTSSYNEQFF.

V gene TRBV18 combines with J gene TRBJ2-7, with D possibly being TRBD1 (6 bases). Trimming stripped 6 bases from V and 5 bases from J, with 8 bases between. Germline values: CDR1 KGHSH, CDR2 LQKENI. The CDR3 contains 11 residues. The chain's CDR3 is CASSKGDEQYF. DNA for the CDR3: TGTGCCAGCTCCAAGGGGGACGAGCAGTACTTC.

This clonotype was picked up many times. This chain connects TRBV24-1 to TRBJ2-1; 8 bases are a match to TRBD2. After removal of 9 bases from V and 7 bases from J, the junction contained 10 bases not matched to a gene. This CDR3 comprises 14 residues. The germline V gene encodes CDR1 KGHDR and CDR2 SFDVKD. DNA of the CDR3: TGTGCCACCGGTGGCGGGAGGATAACGAATGAGCAGTTCTTC. Protein: CATGGGRITNEQFF.

The rearrangement uses TRBV7-9 and TRBJ1-5, with D unresolved. Deletions cut 1 base from V and 8 bases from J, with 12 bases between. The CDR3 runs to 14 residues. Germline V gene data show CDR1 as SEHNR and CDR2 as FQNEAQ (reference sequence). In nucleotides, the CDR3 is TGTGCCAGCAGCTTAGAAGGGAATTGGGAGCCCCAGCATTTT. This translates into CASSLEGNWEPQHF. Drawing the rest from reference TRBV7-9 and TRBJ1-5, the complete variable domain is DTGVSQNPRHKITKRGQNVTFRCDPISEHNRLYWYRQTLGQGPEFLTYFQNEAQLEKSRLLSDRFSAERPKGSFSTLEIQRTEQGDSAMYLCASSLEGNWEPQHFGDGTRLSIL.

There are many counts of this clonotype. The chain is built from TRBV5-6 and TRBJ2-7, with D perhaps matching TRBD1 (6 bases). From germline, CDR1 is SGHDT and CDR2 YYEEEE. Trimming took 3 bases from V and 7 from J, leaving 14 bases between them. CDR3 length: 13 residues. CDR3 bases: TGTGCCAGCAGCTCTCAGGACAGTCTTGAGCAGTACTTC. Amino acids: CASSSQDSLEQYF.

CDR3 nucleotide sequence: TGCGCCAGCAGTCAATCGACACTGGTGAACGAGCAGTACTTC. Protein: CASSQSTLVNEQYF. The chain uses TRBV23-1 and TRBJ2-7; D gene uncertain. TRBV23-1 is designated an ORF whose function remains uncertain. Between the trimmed V and J ends, which lost 0 bases and 5 bases, there was a span of 11 bases. The length of the CDR3 is 14 residues.

In its sample, this clonotype was seen many times. The J gene is TRBJ2-1, the V gene TRBV28, with a tentative D call TRBD1 (6 bases). Germline V gene lookup returns CDR1 MDHEN and CDR2 SYDVKM. Trimming left V 4 bases short and J 8 bases short, with 15 bases between. CDR3 length: 14 amino acids. The CDR3 region is CASSSGQPWDEQFF. CDR3 sequence (DNA): TGTGCCAGCAGTTCAGGACAGCCCTGGGATGAGCAGTTCTTC. The entire variable domain, with the rest obtained from reference TRBV28 and TRBJ2-1, is as follows: DVKVTQSSRYLVKRTGEKVFLECVQDMDHENMFWYRQDPGLGLRLIYFSYDVKMKEKGDIPEGYSVSREKKERFSLILESASTNQTSMYLCASSSGQPWDEQFFGPGTRLTVL.

This clonotype was picked up a small number of times. The chain combines TRBV3-1 with TRBJ2-3, with 9 bases aligning to TRBD2. The length of the CDR3 is 20 residues. CDR1 and CDR2 (germline): LGHDT, YNNKEL (reference sequence). Trimming cost V 1 base and J 5 bases; bases outside gene matches: 19. CDR3 DNA sequence: TGTGCCAGCAGCCAAGTAACCGGGAGAGCGGGAGGTAAAACAGGAGATACGCAGTATTTT. Its translation: CASSQVTGRAGGKTGDTQYF.

The CDR3 sequence is CASSLEGGTKNIQYF. CDR3 coding DNA: TGTGCCAGCAGCTTGGAGGGGGGGACCAAAAACATTCAGTACTTC. The V and J genes are TRBV7-8 and TRBJ2-4; D is perhaps TRBD2 (7 bases). This CDR3 region has 15 residues. Trimming stripped 3 bases from V and 2 bases from J, with 11 bases between. Germline values: CDR1 SGHVS, CDR2 FQNEAQ.

This clonotype was seen a handful of times. The rearrangement joins TRBV3-1 to TRBJ2-1, with unresolved D. The germline CDR1 and CDR2 sequences are LGHDT and YNNKEL (reference sequence). This CDR3 comprises 12 residues. Trimming removed 0 bases at V and 5 bases at J, with 2 bases between. Here the CDR3 reads CASSQEDNEQFF. CDR3 DNA sequence: TGTGCCAGCAGCCAAGAGGACAATGAGCAGTTCTTC.

Comment on this clonotype: Lacking the conserved final phenylalanine or tryptophan, this CDR3 likely reflects a read error. The chain has TRBV11-2 and TRBJ1-2; no definite D call. Germline V gives CDR1 SGHAT, CDR2 FQNNGV. The CDR3 has 14 amino acids. Trimming shortened V by 5 bases and J by 4 bases, and 14 bases separated the two germline ends. The CDR3 here is CASSPLPRAYGYTI. The CDR3 region has the DNA TGTGCCAGCAGCCCACTTCCGAGGGCCTATGGCTACACCATC.

This clonotype showed up many times. The genes are TRBV27 and TRBJ2-4; no clear D. V lost 8 bases and J lost 4, with 15 bases in between. From germline, CDR1 is MNHEY and CDR2 SMNVEV (reference sequence). This CDR3 has 14 amino acids. The CDR3 loop is CASGPLGQKNIQYF. The CDR3 DNA is TGTGCCAGCGGCCCTCTCGGGCAGAAAAACATTCAGTACTTC.

Ten or more counts support this clonotype. The chain is built from TRBV5-1 and TRBJ2-1; D is possibly TRBD1 (6 bases). This CDR3 has 15 residues. V lost 5 bases, J lost 5 bases, and 17 bases lay in between. Looked up from germline, CDR1 is SGHRS and CDR2 is YFSETQ. As DNA, the CDR3 is TGCGCCAGCAGTCCACAGGGTTTTCTTAACAATGAGCAGTTCTTC. Its protein product is CASSPQGFLNNEQFF.

This clonotype was found a few times. The chain employs TRBV5-1 and TRBJ1-1; D perhaps matches TRBD1 (6 bases). This CDR3 spans 14 amino acids. Germline CDR1 is SGHRS and CDR2 is YFSETQ. The germline V and J ends were trimmed by 0 bases and 7 bases, with 13 bases remaining between them. The CDR3 coding sequence is TGCGCCAGCAGCTTGGGCGGACAGTTAATTGAAGCTTTCTTT. This sequence encodes CASSLGGQLIEAFF.

This clonotype was seen repeatedly, ten times or more. The rearrangement joins TRBV10-3 to TRBJ2-5, with 8 bases lining up with TRBD1. Germline V gene lookup returns CDR1 ENHRY and CDR2 SYGVKD. With 4 bases clipped from V and 4 bases from J, the junction kept 14 bases outside the gene matches. The CDR3 is made up of 17 amino acids. The CDR3 DNA follows: TGTGCCATCAGTGGGTTCAATAGGACAGGGTCGTTAGAGACCCAGTACTTC. Its protein product is CAISGFNRTGSLETQYF.

This clonotype came up many times. The chain uses TRBV29-1 and TRBJ2-7; D not certain. The CDR3 has 12 residues. Trimming cost V 4 bases and J 2 bases, with 9 bases left between them. Germline V lookup: CDR1 SQVTM, CDR2 ANQGSEA. The CDR3 DNA follows: TGCAGCGTTGTTCTAGAAGCCTACGAGCAGTACTTC. This codes for CSVVLEAYEQYF.

This rearrangement joins TRBV13 to TRBJ2-7, with 9 bases fitting TRBD1. From germline, CDR1 is PRHDT and CDR2 FYEKMQ (reference sequence). The V gene end was trimmed by 3 bases and the J gene end by 9 bases; junction bases not matched to a gene: 3. The CDR3 length is 12 residues. CDR3 protein: CASSLTGGGQYF. The CDR3 DNA reads as TGTGCCAGCAGCTTGACAGGGGGAGGGCAGTACTTC.

This clonotype was recorded at least ten times. V usage is TRBV5-1 and J usage is TRBJ1-1, with a possible D match to TRBD1 (6 bases). Per the germline V gene, CDR1 is SGHRS and CDR2 is YFSETQ. Trimming took off 4 bases at V and 1 base at J, with 11 bases between the two ends. This CDR3 has 14 residues. The CDR3 is CASSVGQPNTEAFF. In nucleotides, the CDR3 is TGCGCCAGCAGCGTAGGACAGCCGAACACTGAAGCTTTCTTT.

This clonotype was counted only a few times. This chain links TRBV5-1 with TRBJ1-1; D uncertain. Germline CDR1 and CDR2: SGHRS and YFSETQ. The CDR3 is 14 residues long. Trimming took off 5 bases at V and 2 bases at J, with 13 bases between the two ends. The CDR3, as DNA: TGCGCCAGCAGTCTTAGGGTGTTCAACACTGAAGCTTTCTTT. The encoded protein is CASSLRVFNTEAFF.

As concerns this clonotype: This may be a read error: a much more frequent sequence differs by one nucleotide. The chain has TRBV27 and TRBJ2-7; no reliable D call. The CDR3 is made up of 15 amino acids. CDR1 is MNHEY and CDR2 is SMNVEV in the germline V gene (reference sequence). Here the CDR3 reads CVSRSPAGRIYEQYF. The CDR3 region has the DNA TGTGTCAGCAGATCCCCTGCTGGACGGATCTACGAGCAGTACTTC.

Note on this clonotype: This clone may be a read error of a much larger clone one base away. This chain uses TRBV20-1 with TRBJ2-7; D is undetermined. Germline values: CDR1 DFQATT, CDR2 SNEGSKA (reference sequence). The CDR3 is 13 residues long. Between the trimmed V and J ends, which lost 8 bases and 0 bases, there was a span of 14 bases. The CDR3 protein is CSPRFPSSYEQYF. In DNA form, the CDR3 reads TGCAGTCCCAGGTTCCCGAGCTCCTACGAGCAGTACTTC.